This record covers a single T cell receptor (beta chain). The V end was cut by 8 bases, the J end by 6 bases, with 14 bases between. This CDR3 is built from 13 residues. The data originate from a study of T cell repertoires in cytomegalovirus infection. About the research overall: Through public TCR beta signatures, both CMV infection and matching HLA type were indicated.

TCRdb reprocessed the reads via MiXCR and lists one record per CDR3 protein. The sample carries approximately 500,000 distinct CDR3 sequences, approximately 15% recorded once. The sequence was obtained from a human donor in good health (CMV status not recorded). Some clones in this sample may be carry-over from other donors' samples. The material sequenced was CD8+ T cells from PBMCs. This chain uses TRBV12-3 or TRBV12-4 with TRBJ2-1; possible D gene TRBD2, 7 bases. The CDR3 DNA reads as TGTGCCAGCGGGAGGGGGGGGGGCAATGAGCAGTTCTTC. It yields the protein CASGRGGGNEQFF.